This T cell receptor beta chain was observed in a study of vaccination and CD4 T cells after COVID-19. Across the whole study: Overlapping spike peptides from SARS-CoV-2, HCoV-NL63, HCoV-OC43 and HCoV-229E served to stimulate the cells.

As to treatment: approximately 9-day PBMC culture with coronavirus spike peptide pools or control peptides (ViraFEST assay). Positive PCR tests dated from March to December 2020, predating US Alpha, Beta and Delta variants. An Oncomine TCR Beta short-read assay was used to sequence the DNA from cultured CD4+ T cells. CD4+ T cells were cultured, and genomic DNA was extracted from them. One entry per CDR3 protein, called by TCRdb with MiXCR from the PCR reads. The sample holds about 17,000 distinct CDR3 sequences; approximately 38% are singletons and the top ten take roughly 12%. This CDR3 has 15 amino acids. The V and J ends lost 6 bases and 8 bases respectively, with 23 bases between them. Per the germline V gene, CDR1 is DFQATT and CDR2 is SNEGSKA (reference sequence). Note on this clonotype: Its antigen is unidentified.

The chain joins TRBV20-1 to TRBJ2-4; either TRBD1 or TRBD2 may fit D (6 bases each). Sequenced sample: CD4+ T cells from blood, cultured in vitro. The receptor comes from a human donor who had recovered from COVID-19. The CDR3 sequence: CSAPVSGAHQDIQYF. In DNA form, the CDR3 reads TGCAGTGCCCCCGTTTCGGGGGCGCATCAAGACATTCAGTACTTC.